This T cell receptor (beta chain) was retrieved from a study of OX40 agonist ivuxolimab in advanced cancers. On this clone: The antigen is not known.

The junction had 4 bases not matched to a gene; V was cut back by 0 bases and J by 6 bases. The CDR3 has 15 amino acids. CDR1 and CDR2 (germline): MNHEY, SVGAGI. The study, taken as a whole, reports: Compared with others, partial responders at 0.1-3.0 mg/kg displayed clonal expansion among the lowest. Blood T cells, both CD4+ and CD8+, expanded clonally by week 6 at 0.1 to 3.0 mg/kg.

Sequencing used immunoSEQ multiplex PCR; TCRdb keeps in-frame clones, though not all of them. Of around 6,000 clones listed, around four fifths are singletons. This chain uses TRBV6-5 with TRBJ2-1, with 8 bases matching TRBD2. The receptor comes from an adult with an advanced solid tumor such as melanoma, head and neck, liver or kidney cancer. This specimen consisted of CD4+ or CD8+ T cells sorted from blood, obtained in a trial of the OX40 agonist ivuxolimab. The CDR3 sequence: CASSYSGGLGNEQFF. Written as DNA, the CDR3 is TGTGCCAGCAGTTACTCGGGGGGACTAGGCAATGAGCAGTTCTTC.